Reported below is one T cell receptor (beta chain). The data were produced by immunoSEQ multiplex PCR, yet TCRdb's version contains in-frame clones alone and is incomplete. The table has 65,000 to 80,000 clones, more than 90% seen once. These data come from a study of T cell changes during pregnancy in multiple sclerosis. Per the germline V gene, CDR1 is GTSNPN and CDR2 is SVGIG (reference sequence). The CDR3 consists of 12 residues. Between the trimmed V and J ends, which lost 3 bases and 8 bases, there was a span of 10 bases. The sample consisted of CD4+ T cells from peripheral blood mononuclear cells, taken before pregnancy. The V gene is TRBV30, the J gene TRBJ2-2, with D unclear. The sequence derives from a female donor with multiple sclerosis, enrolled in a pregnancy study. CDR3 sequence: CAWRAPFGELFF. For the CDR3, the DNA is TGTGCCTGGAGGGCTCCATTTGGGGAGCTGTTTTTT.